Here is one T cell receptor (beta chain) with its context. Germline lookup yields CDR1 SGHNT and CDR2 YENEEA. After removal of 5 bases from V and 2 bases from J, the junction contained 8 bases not matched to a gene. The CDR3 runs 16 residues. This sample stems from a study of regulatory T cells in long-lasting Graves disease. Arm-PCR with iRepertoire HTBI primers amplified the CDR3 regions for these TCR beta libraries. Per the study methods: Throughout the samples, researchers identified some 62 TRBV and approximately 14 TRBJ segments. TCRdb re-analysed the multiplex PCR reads in MiXCR, keeping a single row per CDR3 protein. TCRdb assigned the V and J calls; the authors' analysis was not used. The data show about 620,000 distinct CDR3 sequences, less than 20% seen once. Time point given: newly diagnosed GD, antithyroid drugs for less than 3 months. Isolated PBMC RNA provided the starting material for the TCR library.

These data were also filed under a second study, of T cells in Graves' hyperthyroidism and ophthalmopathy. That work contributes: The TCR CDR3 first-round RT-PCR relied on the HTBI primer set. Stable hyperthyroidism was told apart from ophthalmopathy by a model built on 13 V-J features.

The chain is built from TRBV11-3 and TRBJ2-2; 7 nucleotides align to TRBD1. The sample in question was peripheral blood mononuclear cells (PBMCs), obtained at new diagnosis, from a patient treated with antithyroid drugs. The TCR sequence derives from a woman in her thirties with Graves disease. The CDR3 DNA follows: TGTGCCAGCAGCGGTTCCGGGACAGCCAACACCGGGGAGCTGTTTTTT. This codes for CASSGSGTANTGELFF. Looking up the rest from reference TRBV11-3 and TRBJ2-2 gives the full variable domain: EAGVVQSPRYKIIEKKQPVAFWCNPISGHNTLYWYLQNLGQGPELLIRYENEEAVDDSQLPKDRFSAERLKGVDSTLKIQPAELGDSAVYLCASSGSGTANTGELFFGEGSRLTVL.